Here is one TCR beta chain with its context. As yet, its antigen is unknown. The sample comes from a study of T cell responses to AZD1222 COVID-19 vaccine. General observations from the study: Nearly half of unique spike-specific TCRs reportedly avoided B.1.351 and B.1.1.7 mutated regions. Regions 160-218 and 743-854 held dominance among vaccine-associated CD4 TCRs, which spanned spike. Of the AZD1222 recipients, only five to seven were seropositive at baseline.

Here immunoSEQ multiplex PCR was the method, and the copy in TCRdb shows in-frame clones only, minus some. The sample contains 130,000 to 150,000 clones, approximately 94% of which appear only once. Germline assignment: CDR1 SGHTA and CDR2 FQGTGA. V lost 5 bases and J lost 1, with 11 bases in between. The CDR3 contains 14 residues. The chain combines TRBV7-3 with TRBJ1-1, with unresolved D. The sample was peripheral blood, taken on day 0 of AZD1222 vaccination. This TCR was recovered from an adult in good health. The CDR3 DNA follows: TGTGCCAGCAGCCCTACAGTGGGGAACACTGAAGCTTTCTTT. Translating gives CASSPTVGNTEAFF.